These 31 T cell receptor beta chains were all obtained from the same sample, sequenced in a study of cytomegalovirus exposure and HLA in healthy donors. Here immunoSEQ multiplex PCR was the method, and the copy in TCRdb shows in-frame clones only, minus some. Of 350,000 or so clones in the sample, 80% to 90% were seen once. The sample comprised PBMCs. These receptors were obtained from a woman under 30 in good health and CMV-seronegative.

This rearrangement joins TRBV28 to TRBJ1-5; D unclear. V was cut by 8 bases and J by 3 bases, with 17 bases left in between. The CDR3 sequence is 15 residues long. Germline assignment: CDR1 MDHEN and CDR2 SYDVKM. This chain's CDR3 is CASQVFEQDNQPQHF. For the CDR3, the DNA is TGTGCCAGCCAAGTTTTTGAGCAGGACAATCAGCCCCAGCATTTT. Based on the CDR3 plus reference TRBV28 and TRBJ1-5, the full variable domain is DVKVTQSSRYLVKRTGEKVFLECVQDMDHENMFWYRQDPGLGLRLIYFSYDVKMKEKGDIPEGYSVSREKKERFSLILESASTNQTSMYLCASQVFEQDNQPQHFGDGTRLSIL.

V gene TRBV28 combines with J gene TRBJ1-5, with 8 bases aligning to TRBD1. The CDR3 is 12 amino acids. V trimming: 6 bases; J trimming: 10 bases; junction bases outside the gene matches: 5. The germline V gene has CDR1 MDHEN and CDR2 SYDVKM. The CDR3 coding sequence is TGTGCCAGCAGACTTGGACAGGGCCCCCAGCATTTT. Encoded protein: CASRLGQGPQHF.

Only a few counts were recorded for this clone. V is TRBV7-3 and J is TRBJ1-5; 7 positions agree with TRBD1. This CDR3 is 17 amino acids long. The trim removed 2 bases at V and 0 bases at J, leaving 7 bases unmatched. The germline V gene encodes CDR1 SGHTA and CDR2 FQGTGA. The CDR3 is CASSLQTGVYSNQPQHF. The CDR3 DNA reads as TGTGCCAGCAGCTTACAAACAGGGGTTTATAGCAATCAGCCCCAGCATTTT.

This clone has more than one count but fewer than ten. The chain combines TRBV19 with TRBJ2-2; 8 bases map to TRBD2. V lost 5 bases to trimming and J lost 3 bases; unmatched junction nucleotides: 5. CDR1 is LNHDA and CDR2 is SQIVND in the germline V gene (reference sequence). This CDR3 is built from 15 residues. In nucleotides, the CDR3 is TGTGCCAGTAGTCGTGTTAGCGGGGACACCGGGGAGCTGTTTTTT. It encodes CASSRVSGDTGELFF. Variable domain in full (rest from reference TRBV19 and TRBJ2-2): DGGITQSPKYLFRKEGQNVTLSCEQNLNHDAMYWYRQDPGQGLRLIYYSQIVNDFQKGDIAEGYSVSREKKESFPLTVTSAQKNPTAFYLCASSRVSGDTGELFFGEGSRLTVL.

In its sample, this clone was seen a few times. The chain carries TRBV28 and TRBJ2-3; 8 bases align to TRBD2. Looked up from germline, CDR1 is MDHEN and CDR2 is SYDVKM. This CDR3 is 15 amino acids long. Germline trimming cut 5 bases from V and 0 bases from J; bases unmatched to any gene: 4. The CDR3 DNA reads TGTGCCAGCAGTCCGACTAGCGTTAGCACAGATACGCAGTATTTT. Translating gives CASSPTSVSTDTQYF.

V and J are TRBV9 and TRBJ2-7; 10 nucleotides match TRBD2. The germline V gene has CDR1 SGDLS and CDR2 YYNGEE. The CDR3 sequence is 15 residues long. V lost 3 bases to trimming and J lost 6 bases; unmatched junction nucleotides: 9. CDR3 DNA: TGTGCCAGCAGCGAAACACCTAGCGGGAGCCCCGAGCAGTACTTC. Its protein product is CASSETPSGSPEQYF.

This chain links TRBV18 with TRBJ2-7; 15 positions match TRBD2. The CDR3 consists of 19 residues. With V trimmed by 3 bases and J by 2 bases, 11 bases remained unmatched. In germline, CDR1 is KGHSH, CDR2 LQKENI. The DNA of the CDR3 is TGTGCCAGCTCACCTAGGGCGGGACTAGCGGGAGGCCCTACCTACGAGCAGTACTTC. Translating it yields CASSPRAGLAGGPTYEQYF.

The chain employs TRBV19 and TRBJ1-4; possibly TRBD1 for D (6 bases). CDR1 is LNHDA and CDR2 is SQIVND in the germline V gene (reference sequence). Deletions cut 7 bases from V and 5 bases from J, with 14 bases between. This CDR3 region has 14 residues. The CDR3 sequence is CASTNGDTNEKLFF. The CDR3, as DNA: TGTGCCAGTACCAATGGGGACACGAATGAAAAACTGTTTTTT.

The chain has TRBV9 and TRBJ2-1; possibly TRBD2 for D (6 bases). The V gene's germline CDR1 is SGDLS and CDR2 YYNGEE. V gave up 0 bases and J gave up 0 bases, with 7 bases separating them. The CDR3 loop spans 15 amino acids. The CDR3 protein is CASSVGGNSYNEQFF. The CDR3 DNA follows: TGTGCCAGCAGCGTAGGCGGGAACTCCTACAATGAGCAGTTCTTC.

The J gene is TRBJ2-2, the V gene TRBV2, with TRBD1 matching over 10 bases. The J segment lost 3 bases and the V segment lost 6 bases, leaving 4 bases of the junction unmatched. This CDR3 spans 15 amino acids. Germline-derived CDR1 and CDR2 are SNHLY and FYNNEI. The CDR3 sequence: CASRLGTGDTGELFF. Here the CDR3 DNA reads TGTGCCAGCAGGCTTGGGACAGGGGACACCGGGGAGCTGTTTTTT.

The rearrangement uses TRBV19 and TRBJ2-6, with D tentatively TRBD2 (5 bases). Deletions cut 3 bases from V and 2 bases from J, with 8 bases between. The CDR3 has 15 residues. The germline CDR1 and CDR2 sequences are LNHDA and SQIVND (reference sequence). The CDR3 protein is CASSMVGTGANVLTF. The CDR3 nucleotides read TGTGCCAGTAGTATGGTCGGGACTGGGGCCAACGTCCTGACTTTC.

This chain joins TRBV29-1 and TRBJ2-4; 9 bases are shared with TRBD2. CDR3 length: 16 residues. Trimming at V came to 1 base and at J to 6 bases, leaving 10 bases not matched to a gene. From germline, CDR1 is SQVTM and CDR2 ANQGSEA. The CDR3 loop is CSVEVPAGGSGNIQYF. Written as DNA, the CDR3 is TGCAGCGTTGAAGTCCCAGCGGGAGGTTCCGGAAACATTCAGTACTTC.

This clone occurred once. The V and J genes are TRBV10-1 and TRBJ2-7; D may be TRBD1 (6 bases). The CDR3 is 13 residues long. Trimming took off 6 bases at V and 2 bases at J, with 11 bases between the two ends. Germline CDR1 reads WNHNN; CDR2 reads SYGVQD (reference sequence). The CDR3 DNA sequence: TGCGCCAGCAGAAGGGGGACAACCTACGAGCAGTACTTC. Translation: CASRRGTTYEQYF.

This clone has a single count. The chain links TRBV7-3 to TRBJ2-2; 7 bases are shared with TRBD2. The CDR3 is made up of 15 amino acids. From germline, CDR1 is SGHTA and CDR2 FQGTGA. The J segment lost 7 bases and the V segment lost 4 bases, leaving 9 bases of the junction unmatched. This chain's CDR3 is CASSSYLGEGGELFF. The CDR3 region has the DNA TGTGCCAGCAGCTCCTACTTGGGGGAGGGCGGGGAGCTGTTTTTT.

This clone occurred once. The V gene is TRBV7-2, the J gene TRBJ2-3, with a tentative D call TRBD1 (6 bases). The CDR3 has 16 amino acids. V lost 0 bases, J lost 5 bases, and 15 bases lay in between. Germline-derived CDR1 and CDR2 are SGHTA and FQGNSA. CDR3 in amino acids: CASSLARGYERDTQYF. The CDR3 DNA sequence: TGTGCCAGCAGCTTAGCGAGGGGGTATGAGAGAGATACGCAGTATTTT.

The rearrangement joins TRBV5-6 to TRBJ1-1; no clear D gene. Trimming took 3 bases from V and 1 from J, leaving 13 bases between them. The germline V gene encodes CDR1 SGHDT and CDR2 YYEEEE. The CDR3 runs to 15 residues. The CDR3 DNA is TGTGCCAGCAGCTCCTCCGGGAGTGGGAACACTGAAGCTTTCTTT. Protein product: CASSSSGSGNTEAFF.

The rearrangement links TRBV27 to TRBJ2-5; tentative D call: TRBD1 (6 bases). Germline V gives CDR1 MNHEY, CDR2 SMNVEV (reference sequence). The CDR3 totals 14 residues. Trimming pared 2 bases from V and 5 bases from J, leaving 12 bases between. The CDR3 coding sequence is TGTGCCAGCAGTTTACAGGGGTTACCGGAGACCCAGTACTTC. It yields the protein CASSLQGLPETQYF.

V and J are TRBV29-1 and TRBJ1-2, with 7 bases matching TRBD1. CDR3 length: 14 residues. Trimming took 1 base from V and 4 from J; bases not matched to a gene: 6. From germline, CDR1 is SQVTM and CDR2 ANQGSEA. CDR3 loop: CSVEGSTGFYGYTF. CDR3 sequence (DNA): TGCAGCGTTGAAGGCTCGACAGGGTTCTATGGCTACACCTTC.

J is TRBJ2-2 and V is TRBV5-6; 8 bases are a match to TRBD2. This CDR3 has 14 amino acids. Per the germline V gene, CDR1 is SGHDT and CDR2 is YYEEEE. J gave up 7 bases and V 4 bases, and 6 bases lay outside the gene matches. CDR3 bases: TGTGCCAGCAGCCCCGGACTAGCTGGCGGGGAGCTGTTTTTT. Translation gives CASSPGLAGGELFF.

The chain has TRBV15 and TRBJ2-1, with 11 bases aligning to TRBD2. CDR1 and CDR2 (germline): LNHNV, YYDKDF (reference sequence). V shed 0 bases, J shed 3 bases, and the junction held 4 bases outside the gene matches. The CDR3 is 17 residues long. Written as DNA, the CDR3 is TGTGCCACCAGCAGAGATCTTACTAGCGGGAGCTACAATGAGCAGTTCTTC. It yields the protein CATSRDLTSGSYNEQFF.

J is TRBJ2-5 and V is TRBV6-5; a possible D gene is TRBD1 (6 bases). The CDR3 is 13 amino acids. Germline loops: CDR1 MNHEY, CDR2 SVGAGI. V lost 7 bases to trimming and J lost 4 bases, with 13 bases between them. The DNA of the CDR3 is TGTGCCAGCAATAGGGACAATCGAGAGACCCAGTACTTC. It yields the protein CASNRDNRETQYF.

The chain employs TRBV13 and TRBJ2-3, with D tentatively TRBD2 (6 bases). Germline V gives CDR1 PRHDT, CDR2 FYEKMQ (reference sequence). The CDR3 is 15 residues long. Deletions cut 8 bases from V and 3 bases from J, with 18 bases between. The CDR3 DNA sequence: TGTGCCAGCCCTCGGGAGCGGCTAGAAACAGATACGCAGTATTTT. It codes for CASPRERLETDTQYF.

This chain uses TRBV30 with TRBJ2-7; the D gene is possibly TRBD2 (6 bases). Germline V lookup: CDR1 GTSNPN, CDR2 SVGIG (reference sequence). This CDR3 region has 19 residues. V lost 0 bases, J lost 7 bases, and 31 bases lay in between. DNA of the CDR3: TGTGCCTGGAGTGTCCTCGCCGCCCAGAGGAGGGCACCAATACGGGAGCAGTACTTC. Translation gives CAWSVLAAQRRAPIREQYF. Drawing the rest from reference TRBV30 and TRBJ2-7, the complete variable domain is SQTIHQWPATLVQPVGSPLSLECTVEGTSNPNLYWYRQAAGRGLQLLFYSVGIGQISSEVPQNLSASRPQDRQFILSSKKLLLSDSGFYLCAWSVLAAQRRAPIREQYFGPGTRLTVT.

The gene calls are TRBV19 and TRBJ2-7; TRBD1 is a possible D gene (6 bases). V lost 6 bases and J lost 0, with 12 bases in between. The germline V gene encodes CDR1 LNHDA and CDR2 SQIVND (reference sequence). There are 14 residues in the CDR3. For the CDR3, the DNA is TGTGCCAGTAGGGCACAGGGATCCTCCTACGAGCAGTACTTC. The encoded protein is CASRAQGSSYEQYF.

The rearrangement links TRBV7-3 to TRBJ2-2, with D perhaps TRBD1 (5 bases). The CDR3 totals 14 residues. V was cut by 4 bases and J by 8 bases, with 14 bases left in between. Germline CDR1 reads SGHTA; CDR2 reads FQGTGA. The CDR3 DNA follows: TGTGCCAGCAGCTCCGGACATACATCGGGGGAGCTGTTTTTT. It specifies CASSSGHTSGELFF. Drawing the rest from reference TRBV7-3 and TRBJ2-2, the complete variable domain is GAGVSQTPSNKVTEKGKYVELRCDPISGHTALYWYRQSLGQGPEFLIYFQGTGAADDSGLPNDRFFAVRPEGSVSTLKIQRTERGDSAVYLCASSSGHTSGELFFGEGSRLTVL.

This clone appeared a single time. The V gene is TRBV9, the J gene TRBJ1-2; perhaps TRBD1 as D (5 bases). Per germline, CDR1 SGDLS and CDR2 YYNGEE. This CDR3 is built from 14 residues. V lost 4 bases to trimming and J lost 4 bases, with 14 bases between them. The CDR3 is CASSPPGGSYGYTF. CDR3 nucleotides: TGTGCCAGCAGCCCACCCGGGGGGTCCTATGGCTACACCTTC.

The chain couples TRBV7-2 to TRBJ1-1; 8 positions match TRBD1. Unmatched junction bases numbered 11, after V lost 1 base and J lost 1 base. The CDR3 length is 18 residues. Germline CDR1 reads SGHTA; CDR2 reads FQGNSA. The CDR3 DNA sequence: TGTGCCAGCAGCTTAGGAGGGGCAGGGGGCGTCGGGAACACTGAAGCTTTCTTT. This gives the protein CASSLGGAGGVGNTEAFF.

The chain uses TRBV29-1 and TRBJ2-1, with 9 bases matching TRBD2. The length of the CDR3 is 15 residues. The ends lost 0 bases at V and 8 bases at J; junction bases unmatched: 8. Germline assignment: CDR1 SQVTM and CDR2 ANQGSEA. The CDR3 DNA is TGCAGCGTTGAAGATATGGCGGGAGGGACGCATGAGCAGTTCTTC. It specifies CSVEDMAGGTHEQFF.

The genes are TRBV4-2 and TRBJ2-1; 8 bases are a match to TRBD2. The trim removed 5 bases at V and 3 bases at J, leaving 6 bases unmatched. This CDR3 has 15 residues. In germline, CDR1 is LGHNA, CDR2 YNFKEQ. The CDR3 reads CASSSGLGGYNEQFF. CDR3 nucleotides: TGTGCCAGCAGCTCGGGACTAGGAGGCTACAATGAGCAGTTCTTC.

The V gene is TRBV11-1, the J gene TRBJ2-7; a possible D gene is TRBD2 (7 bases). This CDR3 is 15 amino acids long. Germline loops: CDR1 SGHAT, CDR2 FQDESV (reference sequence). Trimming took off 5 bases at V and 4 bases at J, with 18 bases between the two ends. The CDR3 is CASSPESGGGYEQYF. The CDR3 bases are TGTGCCAGCAGCCCAGAATCGGGGGGCGGATACGAGCAGTACTTC.

The CDR3 loop reads CASSGGGDQPQHF. The CDR3 bases are TGTGCCAGCAGTGGAGGCGGGGACCAGCCCCAGCATTTT. The rearrangement links TRBV2 to TRBJ1-5; tentative D call: TRBD1 (5 bases). Germline-derived CDR1 and CDR2 are SNHLY and FYNNEI. V was pared by 4 bases and J by 7 bases, with 11 bases between. This CDR3 region has 13 residues.